Listed below are T cell receptor beta chains from one sample, sequenced in a study of blood T cell repertoires in COVID-19. Method: immunoSEQ multiplex PCR; TCRdb's copy keeps in-frame clones and lacks some. The repertoire has under 150,000 clones, roughly nine tenths of them found once; the top ten carry about 3.5%. The sequenced sample was peripheral blood. The receptors here all came from a middle-aged man with active COVID-19. Both conserved end residues are part of each CDR3. The D gene is left open where the match is weak. Clone size is not always given. Where it is, it says once, few, many or a class for expanded clones.

d_call clone_size j_call v_call cdr3_aa cdr3_nt
- - TRBJ1-2 TRBV7-2 CASSLGGDYGYTF TGTGCCAGCAGTCTGGGAGGGGACTATGGCTACACCTTC
TRBD1 - TRBJ2-2 TRBV7-3 CASSRQGYANTGELFF TGTGCCAGCAGTCGACAGGGATACGCGAACACCGGGGAGCTGTTTTTT
- few TRBJ1-5 TRBV4-2 CASSQDHRANQPQHF TGTGCCAGCAGCCAAGATCACAGGGCTAATCAGCCCCAGCATTTT
- - TRBJ1-2 TRBV6-5 CASSRQANYGYTF TGTGCCAGCAGCCGACAGGCTAACTATGGCTACACCTTC
- - TRBJ2-5 TRBV7-2 CASSLAGQKETQYF TGTGCCAGCAGCTTAGCAGGACAGAAAGAGACCCAGTACTTC
- - TRBJ1-1 TRBV5-1 CASSLSANSRGTEAFF TGCGCCAGCAGCTTGTCGGCCAATTCTCGGGGCACTGAAGCTTTCTTT
TRBD1 - TRBJ2-1 TRBV24-1 CATSGGQGTLNEQFF TGTGCCACCAGTGGCGGACAGGGTACGCTCAATGAGCAGTTCTTC
TRBD2 - TRBJ2-1 TRBV2 CASSVLAGAGEQFF TGTGCCAGCAGTGTTCTAGCGGGGGCGGGTGAGCAGTTCTTC
TRBD1 - TRBJ1-2 TRBV4-2 CASSQGVRRGPEGYTF TGTGCCAGCAGCCAAGGCGTTAGGAGGGGGCCGGAGGGCTACACCTTC
TRBD2 - TRBJ2-2 TRBV7-6 CASSHRVAGTGELFF TGTGCCAGCAGCCACCGTGTAGCGGGCACCGGGGAGCTGTTTTTT
- few TRBJ1-6 TRBV7-9 CASSLVAQGNSPLHF TGTGCCAGCAGCTTAGTGGCGCAGGGTAATTCACCCCTCCACTTT
- - TRBJ1-1 TRBV10-2 CASSEWGGETEAFF TGCGCCAGCAGTGAGTGGGGGGGCGAAACTGAAGCTTTCTTT
TRBD2 few TRBJ2-3 TRBV5-1 CASSLGGTSVTDTQYF TGCGCCAGCAGCTTGGGAGGGACTAGCGTCACAGATACGCAGTATTTT
TRBD1 - TRBJ2-2 TRBV10-3 CAISRTGEVSNTGELFF TGTGCCATCAGTAGGACAGGGGAGGTGTCGAACACCGGGGAGCTGTTTTTT
- - TRBJ2-3 TRBV12-3/TRBV12-4 CASSLAWGGEQYF TGTGCCAGCAGCTTGGCCTGGGGCGGAGAGCAGTATTTT
- - TRBJ1-6 TRBV2 CASTWTVYNSPLHF TGTGCCAGCACCTGGACAGTCTATAATTCACCCCTCCACTTT
- few TRBJ2-7 TRBV19 CASSIGGSNEQYF TGTGCCAGTAGTATAGGGGGCAGCAACGAGCAGTACTTC
- - TRBJ2-1 TRBV7-9 CASSANAGPYYNEQFF TGTGCCAGCAGCGCCAATGCGGGGCCCTATTACAATGAGCAGTTCTTC
TRBD2 - TRBJ2-5 TRBV5-4 CASSFVGGSYETQYF TGTGCCAGCAGCTTTGTAGGCGGGAGTTACGAGACCCAGTACTTC
TRBD1 - TRBJ2-1 TRBV13 CASSTPAGTDNEQFF TGTGCCAGCAGCACCCCAGCCGGGACAGACAATGAGCAGTTCTTC
- - TRBJ2-5 TRBV7-7 CASSLGQVETQYF TGTGCCAGCAGCTTAGGACAGGTAGAGACCCAGTACTTC
- - TRBJ1-1 TRBV7-2 CASSSPEWTTEAFF TGTGCCAGCAGCTCCCCAGAATGGACTACTGAAGCTTTCTTT
- - TRBJ2-3 TRBV3-1/TRBV3-2 CASSPVGGATDTQYF TGTGCCAGCAGCCCGGTAGGGGGGGCCACAGATACGCAGTATTTT
TRBD1 - TRBJ2-3 TRBV5-1 CASSLDRAGADTQYF TGCGCCAGCAGCTTAGACAGGGCAGGGGCAGATACGCAGTATTTT
- - TRBJ2-1 TRBV27 CASRSRGAGLDEQFF TGTGCCAGCAGGAGCAGGGGGGCCGGCCTCGATGAGCAGTTCTTC
TRBD2 - TRBJ2-1 TRBV29-1 CSAKRSGLAGGPYNEQFF TGCAGCGCCAAAAGGTCGGGACTAGCGGGAGGGCCGTACAATGAGCAGTTCTTC
- - TRBJ2-1 TRBV11-2 CASSLEGSSYNEQFF TGTGCCAGCAGCTTAGAAGGGAGTTCCTACAATGAGCAGTTCTTC
- - TRBJ2-3 TRBV9 CASSVFAGEDTQYF TGTGCCAGCAGCGTATTCGCAGGGGAAGATACGCAGTATTTT
- - TRBJ1-2 TRBV2 CASSERPDYYGYTF TGTGCCAGCAGTGAACGGCCAGACTACTATGGCTACACCTTC
TRBD1 once TRBJ1-2 TRBV5-6 CASSNRLRGNYGYTF TGTGCCAGCAGCAACAGACTCAGGGGGAACTATGGCTACACCTTC
- - TRBJ2-3 TRBV7-9 CASSPPRSGVGTDTQYF TGTGCCAGCAGCCCCCCACGGTCGGGGGTTGGCACAGATACGCAGTATTTT
- few TRBJ1-5 TRBV27 CASSLGQPGDQPQHF TGTGCCAGCAGTTTAGGGCAGCCGGGGGATCAGCCCCAGCATTTT
- few TRBJ2-1 TRBV5-4 CASSLAQGEQFF TGTGCCAGCAGCTTGGCTCAGGGTGAGCAGTTCTTC
TRBD2 - TRBJ2-5 TRBV3-1/TRBV3-2 CASSDLPPSGGAQETQYF TGTGCCAGCAGCGATCTCCCCCCCAGCGGGGGGGCTCAGGAGACCCAGTACTTC
- - TRBJ2-3 TRBV28 CASGRTAPYSTDTQYF TGTGCCAGCGGCCGGACAGCGCCTTATAGCACAGATACGCAGTATTTT
- - TRBJ2-1 TRBV12-5 CASGLVLYEQFF TGTGCTAGTGGTTTGGTACTCTATGAGCAGTTCTTC
TRBD1 - TRBJ1-5 TRBV6-1 CASSEWVTGTHQPQHF TGTGCCAGCAGTGAATGGGTGACAGGGACCCATCAGCCCCAGCATTTT